This T cell receptor (beta chain) was profiled in a study of T cells in localized non-small cell lung cancer. Assay: immunoSEQ multiplex PCR; the TCRdb copy retains only in-frame clones and omits some. This table has about 26,000 clones, 70% to 90% appearing once. The V gene end was trimmed by 7 bases and the J gene end by 0 bases; junction bases not matched to a gene: 8. Germline-derived CDR1 and CDR2 are LNHDA and SQIVND (reference sequence). The CDR3 spans 16 residues. Sequences were derived from peripheral blood, sampled before any cancer treatment. This TCR was sampled from a female donor of 60 years or more with stage II squamous cell lung carcinoma. The rearrangement joins TRBV19 to TRBJ1-5; 8 nucleotides agree with TRBD1. As DNA, the CDR3 is TGTGCCAGTATTAGGACAGGGTGGCATAGCAATCAGCCCCAGCATTTT. This sequence encodes CASIRTGWHSNQPQHF. Full variable domain (rest looked up from reference TRBV19 and TRBJ1-5): DGGITQSPKYLFRKEGQNVTLSCEQNLNHDAMYWYRQDPGQGLRLIYYSQIVNDFQKGDIAEGYSVSREKKESFPLTVTSAQKNPTAFYLCASIRTGWHSNQPQHFGDGTRLSIL.